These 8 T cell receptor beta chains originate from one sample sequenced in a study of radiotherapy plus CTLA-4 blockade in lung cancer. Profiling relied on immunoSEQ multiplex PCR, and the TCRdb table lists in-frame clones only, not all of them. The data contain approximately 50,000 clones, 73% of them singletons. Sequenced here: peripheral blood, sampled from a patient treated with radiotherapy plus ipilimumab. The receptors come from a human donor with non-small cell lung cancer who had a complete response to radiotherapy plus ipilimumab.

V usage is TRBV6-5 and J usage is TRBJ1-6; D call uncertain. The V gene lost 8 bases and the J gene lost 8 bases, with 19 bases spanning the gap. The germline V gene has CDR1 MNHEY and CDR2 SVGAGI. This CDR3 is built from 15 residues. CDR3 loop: CASALLTVIYSPLHF. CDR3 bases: TGTGCCAGCGCCCTCTTAACAGTGATCTATTCACCCCTCCACTTT.

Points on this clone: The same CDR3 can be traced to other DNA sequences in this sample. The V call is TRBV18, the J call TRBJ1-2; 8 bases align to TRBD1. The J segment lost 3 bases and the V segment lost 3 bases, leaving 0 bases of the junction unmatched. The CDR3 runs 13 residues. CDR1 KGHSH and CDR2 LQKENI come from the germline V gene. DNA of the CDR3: TGTGCCAGCTCACCGGACAGGGACTATGGCTACACCTTC. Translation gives CASSPDRDYGYTF.

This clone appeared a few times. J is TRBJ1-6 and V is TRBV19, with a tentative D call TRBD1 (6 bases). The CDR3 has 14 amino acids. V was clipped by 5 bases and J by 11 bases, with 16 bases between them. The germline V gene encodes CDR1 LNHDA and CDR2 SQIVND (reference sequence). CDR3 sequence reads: CASSDRDQGTPLHF. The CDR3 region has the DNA TGTGCCAGTAGTGACCGAGATCAGGGGACACCCCTCCACTTT.

CDR3 sequence: CASSLGGGLTGANVLTF. In DNA, the CDR3 is TGTGCCAGCAGCTTAGGAGGAGGACTTACTGGGGCCAACGTCCTGACTTTC. The chain links TRBV11-2 to TRBJ2-6; D might be TRBD2 (5 bases). CDR3 length: 17 amino acids. CDR1 is SGHAT, CDR2 FQNNGV, per germline. Trimming left V 1 base short and J 2 bases short, with 12 bases between.

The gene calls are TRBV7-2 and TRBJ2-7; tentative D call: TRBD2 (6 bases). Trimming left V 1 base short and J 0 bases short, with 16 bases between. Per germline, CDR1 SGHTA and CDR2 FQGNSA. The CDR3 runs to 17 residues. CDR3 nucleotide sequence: TGTGCCAGCAGCTTAGGGACCCGGGCTAGCGTCTCCTACGAGCAGTACTTC. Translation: CASSLGTRASVSYEQYF.

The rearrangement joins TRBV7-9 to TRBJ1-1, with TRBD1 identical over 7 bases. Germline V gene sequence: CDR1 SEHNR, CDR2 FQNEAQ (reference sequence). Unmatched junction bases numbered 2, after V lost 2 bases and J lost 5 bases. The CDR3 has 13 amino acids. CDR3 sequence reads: CASSLQGGTEAFF. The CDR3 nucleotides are TGTGCCAGCAGCTTACAGGGGGGAACTGAAGCTTTCTTT.

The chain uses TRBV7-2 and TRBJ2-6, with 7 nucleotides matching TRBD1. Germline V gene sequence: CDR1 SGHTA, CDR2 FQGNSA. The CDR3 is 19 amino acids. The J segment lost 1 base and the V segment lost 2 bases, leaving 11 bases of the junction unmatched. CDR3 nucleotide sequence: TGTGCCAGCAGCTTATACCGGACAGGACAACTATCTGGGGCCAACGTCCTGACTTTC. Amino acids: CASSLYRTGQLSGANVLTF.

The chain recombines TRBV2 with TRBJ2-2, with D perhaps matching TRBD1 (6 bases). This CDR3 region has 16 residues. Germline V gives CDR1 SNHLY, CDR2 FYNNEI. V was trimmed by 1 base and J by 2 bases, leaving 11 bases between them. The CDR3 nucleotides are TGTGCCAGCAGTGAAGAGAGGACAGTCAACACCGGGGAGCTGTTTTTT. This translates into CASSEERTVNTGELFF.